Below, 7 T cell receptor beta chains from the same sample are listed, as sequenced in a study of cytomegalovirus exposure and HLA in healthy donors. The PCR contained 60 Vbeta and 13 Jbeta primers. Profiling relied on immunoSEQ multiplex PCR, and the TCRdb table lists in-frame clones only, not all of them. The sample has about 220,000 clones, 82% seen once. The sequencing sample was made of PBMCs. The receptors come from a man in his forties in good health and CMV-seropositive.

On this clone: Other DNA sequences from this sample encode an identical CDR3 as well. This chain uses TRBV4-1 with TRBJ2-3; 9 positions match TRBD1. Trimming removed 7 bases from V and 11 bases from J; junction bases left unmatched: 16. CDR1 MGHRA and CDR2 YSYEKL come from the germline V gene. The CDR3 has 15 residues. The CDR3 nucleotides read TGCGCCAGCAACCCAACCGGGACAGGGACGAATGAGCAGTATTTT. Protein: CASNPTGTGTNEQYF.

The CDR3 bases are TGCGCCAGCAGCCAAGGTGAGATAAGAGTTCCCAATGAGCAGTTCTTC. This encodes CASSQGEIRVPNEQFF. The chain uses TRBV4-1 and TRBJ2-1; D not certain. V lost 1 base, J lost 6 bases, and 16 bases lay in between. Germline assignment: CDR1 MGHRA and CDR2 YSYEKL. This CDR3 has 16 amino acids.

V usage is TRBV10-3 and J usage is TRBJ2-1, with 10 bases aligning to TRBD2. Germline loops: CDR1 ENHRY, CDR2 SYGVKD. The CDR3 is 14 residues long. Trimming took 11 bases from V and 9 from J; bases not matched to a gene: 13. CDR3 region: CASGSALAGVEQFF. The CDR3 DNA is TGTGCCTCGGGGTCGGCCCTAGCGGGAGTTGAGCAGTTCTTC.

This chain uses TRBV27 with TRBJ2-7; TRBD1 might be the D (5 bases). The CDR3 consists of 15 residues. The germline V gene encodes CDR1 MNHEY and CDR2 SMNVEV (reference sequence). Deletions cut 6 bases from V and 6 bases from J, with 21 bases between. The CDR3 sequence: CASSLTPGGRGEQYV. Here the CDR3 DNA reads TGTGCCAGCAGCCTCACCCCGGGCGGTAGGGGCGAGCAGTACGTC.

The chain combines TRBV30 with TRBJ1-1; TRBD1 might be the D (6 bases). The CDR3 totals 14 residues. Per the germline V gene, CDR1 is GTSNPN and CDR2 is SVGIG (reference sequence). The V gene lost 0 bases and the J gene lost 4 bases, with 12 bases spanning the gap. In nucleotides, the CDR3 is TGTGCCTGGAGTGTCCGGGACACACGCACTGAAGCTTTCTTT. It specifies CAWSVRDTRTEAFF. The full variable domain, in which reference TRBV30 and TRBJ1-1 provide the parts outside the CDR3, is SQTIHQWPATLVQPVGSPLSLECTVEGTSNPNLYWYRQAAGRGLQLLFYSVGIGQISSEVPQNLSASRPQDRQFILSSKKLLLSDSGFYLCAWSVRDTRTEAFFGQGTRLTVV.

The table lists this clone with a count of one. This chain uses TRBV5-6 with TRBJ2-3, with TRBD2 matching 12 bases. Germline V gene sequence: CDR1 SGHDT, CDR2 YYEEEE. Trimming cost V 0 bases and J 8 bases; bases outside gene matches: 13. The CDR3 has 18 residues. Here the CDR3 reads CASSLVPLAGGLGGTQYF. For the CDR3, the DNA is TGTGCCAGCAGCTTGGTCCCTCTAGCGGGAGGGCTAGGGGGTACGCAGTATTTT.

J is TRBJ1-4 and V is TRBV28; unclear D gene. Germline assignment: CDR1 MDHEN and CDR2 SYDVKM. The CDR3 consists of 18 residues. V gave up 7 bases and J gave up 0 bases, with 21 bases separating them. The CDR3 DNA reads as TGTGCCAGCACCACTCGGCAGGTCCTACCCACAACTAATGAAAAACTGTTTTTT. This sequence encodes CASTTRQVLPTTNEKLFF.